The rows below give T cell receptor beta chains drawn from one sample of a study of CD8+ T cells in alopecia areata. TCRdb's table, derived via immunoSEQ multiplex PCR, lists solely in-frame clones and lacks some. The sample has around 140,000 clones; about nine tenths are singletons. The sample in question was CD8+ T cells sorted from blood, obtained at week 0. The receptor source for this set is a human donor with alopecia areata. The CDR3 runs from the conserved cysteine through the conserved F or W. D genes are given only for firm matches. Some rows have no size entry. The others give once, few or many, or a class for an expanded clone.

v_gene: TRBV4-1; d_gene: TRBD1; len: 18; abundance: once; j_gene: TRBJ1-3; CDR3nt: TGCGCCAGCAGCCAAGTATGGACAGGGGGATTTTCTGGAAACACCATATATTTT; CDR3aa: CASSQVWTGGFSGNTIYF
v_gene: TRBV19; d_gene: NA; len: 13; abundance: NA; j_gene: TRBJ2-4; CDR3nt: TGTGCCAGTAGTCAGGGATGGAAAAACATTCAGTACTTC; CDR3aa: CASSQGWKNIQYF
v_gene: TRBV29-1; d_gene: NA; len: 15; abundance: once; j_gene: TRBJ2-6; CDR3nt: TGCAGCGTTGAGACTCCGAGGACTGGGGCCAACGTCCTGACTTTC; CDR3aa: CSVETPRTGANVLTF
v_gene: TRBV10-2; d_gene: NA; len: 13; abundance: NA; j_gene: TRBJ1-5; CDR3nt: TGCGCCAACCCCAGGCGGGGAAATCAGCCCCAGCATTTT; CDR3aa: CANPRRGNQPQHF
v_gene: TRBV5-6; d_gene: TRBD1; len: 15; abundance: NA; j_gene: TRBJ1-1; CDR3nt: TGTGCCAGCAGCCCGGGACTCCGGGACAGGGGTTTAACTTTCTTT; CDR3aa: CASSPGLRDRGLTFF
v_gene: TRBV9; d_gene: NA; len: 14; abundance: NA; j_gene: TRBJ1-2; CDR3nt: TGTGCCAGCAGCGCAACGGGACGGTTCTATGGCTACACCTTC; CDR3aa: CASSATGRFYGYTF
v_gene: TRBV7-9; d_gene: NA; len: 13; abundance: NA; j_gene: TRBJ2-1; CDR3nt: TGTGCCAGCACCCTAGCTGGGGGTTGGGGGCAGTTCTTC; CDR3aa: CASTLAGGWGQFF
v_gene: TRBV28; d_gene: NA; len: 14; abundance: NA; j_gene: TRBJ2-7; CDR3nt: TGTGCCAGCAGTTTTTTCGCATCTTCGAACGAGCAGTACTTC; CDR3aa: CASSFFASSNEQYF
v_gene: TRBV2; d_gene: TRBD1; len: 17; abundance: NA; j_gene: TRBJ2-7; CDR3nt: TGTGCCAGCAGGAAGAGCCGGGACAGGGTTGATTCTTACGAGCAGTACTTC; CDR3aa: CASRKSRDRVDSYEQYF
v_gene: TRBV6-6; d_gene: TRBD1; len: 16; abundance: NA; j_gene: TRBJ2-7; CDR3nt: TGTGCCAGCAGTTCATACCGTCCGGGACAGGGCGACGAGCAGTACTTC; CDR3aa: CASSSYRPGQGDEQYF
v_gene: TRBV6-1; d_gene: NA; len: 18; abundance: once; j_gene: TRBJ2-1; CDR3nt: TGTGCCAGCAGTGAAGCGACGGGGCCGACCGTGGAGCACAATGAGCAGTTCTTC; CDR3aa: CASSEATGPTVEHNEQFF
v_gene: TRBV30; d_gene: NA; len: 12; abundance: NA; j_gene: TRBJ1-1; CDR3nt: TGTGCCTGGACTGAGGGGAACACTGAAGCTTTCTTT; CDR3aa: CAWTEGNTEAFF
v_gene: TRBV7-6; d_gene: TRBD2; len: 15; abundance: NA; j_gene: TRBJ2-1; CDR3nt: TGTGCCAGCAGCTGGCGGGAGGGCTCCAACAATGAGCAGTTCTTC; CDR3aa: CASSWREGSNNEQFF
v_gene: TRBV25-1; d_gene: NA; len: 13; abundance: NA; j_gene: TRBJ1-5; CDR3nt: TGTGCCAGCAGTGAAAACTTGGGACAGCCCCAGCATTTT; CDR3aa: CASSENLGQPQHF
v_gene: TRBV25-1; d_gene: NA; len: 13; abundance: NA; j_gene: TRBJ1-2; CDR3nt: TGTGCCAGCAGTGAAGTTTCCAACTATGGCTACACCTTC; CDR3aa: CASSEVSNYGYTF
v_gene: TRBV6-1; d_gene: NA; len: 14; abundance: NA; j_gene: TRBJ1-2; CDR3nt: TGTGCCAGCAGTGAGATAAGCCCTAACTATGGCTACACCTTC; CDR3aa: CASSEISPNYGYTF
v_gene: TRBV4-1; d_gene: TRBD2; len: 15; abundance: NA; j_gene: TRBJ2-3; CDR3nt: TGCGCCAGCGGCGTAACTAGCGGAGTCACAGATACGCAGTATTTT; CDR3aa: CASGVTSGVTDTQYF
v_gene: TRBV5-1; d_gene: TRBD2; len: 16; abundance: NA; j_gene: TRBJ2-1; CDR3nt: TGCGCCAGCAGCACACGGACTAGCGGGGTCTACAATGAGCAGTTCTTC; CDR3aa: CASSTRTSGVYNEQFF
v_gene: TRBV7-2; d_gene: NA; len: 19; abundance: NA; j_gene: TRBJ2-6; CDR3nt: TGTGCCAGCAGCTCCCAACATCTAGACAGCGTCTCTGGGGCCAACGTCCTGACTTTC; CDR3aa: CASSSQHLDSVSGANVLTF
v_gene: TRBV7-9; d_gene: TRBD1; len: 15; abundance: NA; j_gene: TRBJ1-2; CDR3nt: TGTGCCAGCAGCTTGGCCCAAGACAGGGTCTTTGGCTACGCCTTC; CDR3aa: CASSLAQDRVFGYAF
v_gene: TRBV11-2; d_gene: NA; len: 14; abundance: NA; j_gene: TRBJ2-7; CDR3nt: TGTGCCAGCAGCGATAGTCAAGGTTTCTACGAGCAGTACTTC; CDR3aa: CASSDSQGFYEQYF
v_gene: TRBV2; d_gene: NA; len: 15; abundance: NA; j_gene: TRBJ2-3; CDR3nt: TGTGCCAGCAGTGTTCAGATACGTAGCACAGATACGCAGTATTTT; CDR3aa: CASSVQIRSTDTQYF
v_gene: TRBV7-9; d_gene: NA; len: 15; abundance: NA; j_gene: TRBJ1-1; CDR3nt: TGTGCCAGCAGCTCCCTGACAGGTATGAACACTGAAGCTTTCTTT; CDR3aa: CASSSLTGMNTEAFF
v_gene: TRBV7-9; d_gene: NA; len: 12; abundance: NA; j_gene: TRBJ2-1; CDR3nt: TGTGCCAGCAGCTTAGAACCAGTAATAGGGTTCTTC; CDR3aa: CASSLEPVIGFF
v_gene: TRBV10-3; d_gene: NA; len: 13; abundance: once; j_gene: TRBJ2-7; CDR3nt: TGTGCCATTCAAACCTTCGGGGGTTACGAGCAGTACTTC; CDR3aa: CAIQTFGGYEQYF
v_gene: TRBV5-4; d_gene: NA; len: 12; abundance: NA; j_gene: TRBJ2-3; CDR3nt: TGTGCCAGCAGCTATGACCTAGATACGCAGTATTTT; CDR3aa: CASSYDLDTQYF
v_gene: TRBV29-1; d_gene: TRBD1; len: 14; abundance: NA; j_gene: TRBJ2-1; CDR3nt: TGCAGCGTTGAGGCGACAGGGACCTACAATGAGCAGTTCTTC; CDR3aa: CSVEATGTYNEQFF
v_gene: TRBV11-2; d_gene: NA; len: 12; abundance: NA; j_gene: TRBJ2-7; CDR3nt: TGTGCCAGCAGCTTAGTTGGAGGCGAGCAGTACTTC; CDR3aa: CASSLVGGEQYF
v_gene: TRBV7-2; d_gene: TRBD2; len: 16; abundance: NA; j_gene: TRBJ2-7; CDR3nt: TGTGCCAGCAGCTTCAACAGACTAGCGGGGGCCTACGAGCAGTACTTC; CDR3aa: CASSFNRLAGAYEQYF
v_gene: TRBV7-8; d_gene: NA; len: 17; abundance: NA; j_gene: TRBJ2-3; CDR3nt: TGTGCCAGCAGCTTGTCCCGGGACATTCTCCTGGTGGATACGCAGTATTTT; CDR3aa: CASSLSRDILLVDTQYF
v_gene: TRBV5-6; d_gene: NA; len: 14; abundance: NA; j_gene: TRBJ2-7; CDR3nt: TGTGCCAGCAGCTTCGGGTTCTCCCCCTACGAGCAGTACTTC; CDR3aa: CASSFGFSPYEQYF
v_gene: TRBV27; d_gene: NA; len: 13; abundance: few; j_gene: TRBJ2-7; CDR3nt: TGTGCCAGCAGTCCCGGGGGATCCTACGAGCAGTACTTC; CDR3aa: CASSPGGSYEQYF
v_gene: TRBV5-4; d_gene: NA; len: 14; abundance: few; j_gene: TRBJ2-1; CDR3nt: TGTGCCAGCAGCTTGGAAAGCTCCTACAATGAGCAGTTCTTC; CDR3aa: CASSLESSYNEQFF
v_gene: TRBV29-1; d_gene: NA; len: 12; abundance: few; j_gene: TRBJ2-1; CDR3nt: TGCAGCGTTGAGACACCTCCCGATGAGCAGTTCTTC; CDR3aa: CSVETPPDEQFF
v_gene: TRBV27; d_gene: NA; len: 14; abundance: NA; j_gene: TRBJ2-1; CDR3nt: TGTGCCAGCAGTTCCTACCCGGTGGGGAATGAGCAGTTCTTC; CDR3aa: CASSSYPVGNEQFF
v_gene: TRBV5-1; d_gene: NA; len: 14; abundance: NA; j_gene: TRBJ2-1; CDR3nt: TGCGCCAGCAGCTTGGCCGGCAGGGCCCATGAGCAGTTCTTC; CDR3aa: CASSLAGRAHEQFF
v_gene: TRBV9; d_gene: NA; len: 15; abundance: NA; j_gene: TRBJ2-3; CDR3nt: TGTGCCAGCAGCGGCCCGCAAGATCCCCCCGATACGCAGTATTTT; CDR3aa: CASSGPQDPPDTQYF